This T cell receptor (beta chain) appears in the sequencing data of a study of blood T cell repertoires in COVID-19. Study as a whole: T cells, B-cell-depleted T cells, or PBMCs supplied cDNA or gDNA.

Original methodology: Cell counts per sample came from amplifying reference gene primers. The repertoire was sequenced with immunoSEQ multiplex PCR; TCRdb's copy has only in-frame clones and lacks some. From that table come the V and J calls and clone size; the DNA was used to work out D and trimming. The data contain approximately 220,000 clones, about 87% of them singletons. Individuals aged about 18 to 100 years were recruited from fewer than 30 US areas. V was pared by 5 bases and J by 0 bases, with 6 bases of the junction left unmatched. Germline assignment: CDR1 SGHAT and CDR2 FQDESV (reference sequence). The CDR3 has 16 amino acids.

The receptor's source is a woman between 25 and 40 years old who had recovered from COVID-19. V gene TRBV11-1 combines with J gene TRBJ2-1, with 8 bases identical to TRBD2. The sample was PBMCs or T cells enriched from blood (not recorded which). The DNA for the CDR3 is TGTGCCAGCAGCCGGATTGGACTAGCCTCCTACAATGAGCAGTTCTTC. As protein: CASSRIGLASYNEQFF. Full variable domain (missing parts from reference TRBV11-1 and TRBJ2-1): EAEVAQSPRYKITEKSQAVAFWCDPISGHATLYWYRQILGQGPELLVQFQDESVVDDSQLPKDRFSAERLKGVDSTLKIQPAELGDSAMYLCASSRIGLASYNEQFFGPGTRLTVL.